This paragraph reports one T cell receptor (beta chain). This clone qualifies as medium-sized (0.01 to 0.1%). There is no known antigen for this receptor. No base qualities exist here, and no much larger clone lies one base off it. Patients with autoimmune disease history or receiving systemic immunosuppression were excluded from the trial. Peripheral blood for TCR sequencing was drawn from every dose cohort at baseline, at cycle 4 day 1 and at cycle 7 day 1. The samples were taken from a phase I, first-in-human, multicenter, open-label dose-escalation trial of ivuxolimab. The trial enrolled adults with locally advanced or metastatic head and neck squamous cell, hepatocellular, melanoma or renal cell carcinoma. CD4+ and CD8+ T cells were sorted separately from peripheral blood before TCR sequencing. V drops 6 bases and J drops 4 bases, leaving 13 bases in between. CDR1 SQVTM and CDR2 ANQGSEA were looked up in the germline V gene. Including cysteine and phenylalanine, the CDR3 has 12 amino acids. Only the CDR3 DNA is retained, 36 bases long and in frame from the first base.

These data originate in a study of OX40 agonist ivuxolimab in advanced cancers. Turning to the overall study: Ivuxolimab, which targeted the costimulatory receptor OX40 (CD134), was an agonistic, fully human IgG2 monoclonal antibody. Prior anti-PD-1, anti-PD-L1 or anti-CTLA-4 therapy was permitted, and checkpoint inhibitors had been received by roughly 40% of dose-escalation patients. Of the roughly 52 patients in dose escalation, about 19 had hepatocellular carcinoma, approximately 15 had melanoma, 9 had renal cell carcinoma and 9 had head and neck cancer. Three dose-escalation patients achieved partial responses, one with hepatocellular carcinoma and two with cutaneous melanoma. The monotherapy dose-escalation portion (N of about 50 patients) of the phase I ivuxolimab trial is reported in the paper. The dose-escalation cohort was roughly 87% male with a mean age of around 62 years, ranging from about 20 to 85. Intravenous ivuxolimab was administered to patients every 2 weeks at six dose levels: 0.01, 0.1, 0.3, 1.5, 3 and 10 mg/kg. The point of sequencing TCRbeta in the periphery was to test whether ivuxolimab changed TCR sequence diversity and drove clonal T-cell expansion. What the research found in general, with its limitations: Low levels of normalized T-cell clonal expansion were also seen in some nonresponding patients. The antigen specificity of the clonally expanded peripheral T cells was not determined. At doses from 0.1 to 3.0 mg/kg, clonal expansion was seen in both CD4+ and CD8+ blood T cells between baseline and week 6. After ivuxolimab, CD8+ T cells had more expanded clones than CD4+ T cells on average. Partial responders in the 0.1-3.0 mg/kg groups had among the lowest normalized peripheral clonal expansion, especially among CD8+ T cells.

To sequence the TCRbeta CDR3 region, genomic DNA was isolated from the sorted cells. TCRbeta CDR3 regions were sequenced using the immunoSEQ Assay. The source is immuneACCESS, and TCRdb retained only in-frame sequences with V and J called. Part of the clones is not carried over; for the studies checked, unresolved V genes explain less than half of this, and the remainder is unexplained. The sample profile shows 20,000 to 25,000 clones; roughly 84% of them were found once. Approximately 30% of the sample is taken by the ten largest. This receptor was obtained from an adult with an advanced solid tumor such as melanoma, head and neck, liver or kidney cancer. Material: CD4+ or CD8+ T cells sorted from blood, obtained in a trial of the OX40 agonist ivuxolimab. Here the chain combines TRBV29-1 and TRBJ2-7; no D gene is confidently identified. This receptor carries the CDR3 CSVRTDGYEQYF. The DNA reads TGCAGCGTCCGGACGGATGGTTACGAGCAGTACTTC.